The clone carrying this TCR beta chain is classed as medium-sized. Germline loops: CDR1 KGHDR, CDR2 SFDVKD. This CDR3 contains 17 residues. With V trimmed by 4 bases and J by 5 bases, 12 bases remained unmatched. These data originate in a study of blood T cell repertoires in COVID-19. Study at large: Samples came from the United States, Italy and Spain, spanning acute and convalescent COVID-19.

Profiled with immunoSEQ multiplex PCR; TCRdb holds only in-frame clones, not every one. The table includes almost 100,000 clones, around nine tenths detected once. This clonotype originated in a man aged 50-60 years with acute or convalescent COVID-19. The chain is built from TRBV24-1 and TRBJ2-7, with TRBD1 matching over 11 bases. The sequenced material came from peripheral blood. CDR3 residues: CATSETTGTGGSDEQYF. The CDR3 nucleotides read TGTGCCACCAGTGAGACAACCGGGACAGGGGGGTCGGACGAGCAGTACTTC.